The rows below give T cell receptor beta chains drawn from one sample of a study of blood T cell repertoires in COVID-19. Libraries were prepared by immunoSEQ multiplex PCR; TCRdb keeps only in-frame clonotypes and omits some of them. Here the sample spans over 150,000 clones, more than 75% being singletons. The source material was peripheral blood. The receptors come from a woman aged 70-85 years with COVID-19, enrolled during active disease. CDR3s include the opening cysteine and the closing phenylalanine or tryptophan. A D gene is named only where the DNA matches it firmly. Size values are once, few and many counts, or a class for expanded clones, and some rows have none.

clone_size: .
v_call: TRBV2
j_call: TRBJ1-2
d_call: .
cdr3_aa: CASTQDRYYGYTF
cdr3_nt: TGTGCCAGCACTCAGGACAGATACTATGGCTACACCTTC

clone_size: .
v_call: TRBV5-1
j_call: TRBJ2-5
d_call: .
cdr3_aa: CASSLRLGGAGETQYF
cdr3_nt: TGCGCCAGCAGTCTCCGGTTGGGGGGTGCGGGAGAGACCCAGTACTTC

clone_size: many
v_call: TRBV7-2
j_call: TRBJ1-1
d_call: .
cdr3_aa: CASSPMAGMNTEAFF
cdr3_nt: TGTGCCAGCAGCCCCATGGCGGGGATGAACACTGAAGCTTTCTTT

clone_size: .
v_call: TRBV7-2
j_call: TRBJ1-1
d_call: .
cdr3_aa: CASSLPGVLVEAFF
cdr3_nt: TGTGCCAGCAGCTTGCCGGGGGTTCTGGTTGAAGCTTTCTTT

clone_size: .
v_call: TRBV24-1
j_call: TRBJ2-5
d_call: TRBD1
cdr3_aa: CATSDPGQGAAETQYF
cdr3_nt: TGTGCCACCAGTGACCCCGGACAGGGGGCGGCGGAGACCCAGTACTTC

clone_size: .
v_call: TRBV5-6
j_call: TRBJ1-1
d_call: TRBD1
cdr3_aa: CASSFQGAITEAFF
cdr3_nt: TGTGCCAGCAGCTTTCAGGGGGCTATCACTGAAGCTTTCTTT

clone_size: .
v_call: TRBV7-2
j_call: TRBJ1-2
d_call: .
cdr3_aa: CASSQGTVYGYTF
cdr3_nt: TGTGCCAGCAGCCAGGGGACCGTCTATGGCTACACCTTC

clone_size: .
v_call: TRBV11-3
j_call: TRBJ2-2
d_call: TRBD2
cdr3_aa: CASSYSWGGRVTGELFF
cdr3_nt: TGTGCCAGCAGCTATTCCTGGGGAGGGCGAGTCACCGGGGAGCTGTTTTTT

clone_size: .
v_call: TRBV27
j_call: TRBJ2-3
d_call: .
cdr3_aa: CASRIQGDTQYF
cdr3_nt: TGTGCCAGCAGGATACAGGGAGATACGCAGTATTTT

clone_size: .
v_call: TRBV7-3
j_call: TRBJ2-2
d_call: .
cdr3_aa: CASSSNRATGELFF
cdr3_nt: TGTGCCAGCAGCTCCAACAGGGCTACCGGGGAGCTGTTTTTT

clone_size: .
v_call: TRBV11-2
j_call: TRBJ2-7
d_call: .
cdr3_aa: CASSLDQPGKDEQYF
cdr3_nt: TGTGCCAGCAGCTTAGATCAGCCAGGGAAGGACGAGCAGTACTTC

clone_size: .
v_call: TRBV7-2
j_call: TRBJ2-1
d_call: TRBD1
cdr3_aa: CASSSGTGLTNEQFF
cdr3_nt: TGTGCCAGCAGCTCCGGGACAGGGTTGACGAATGAGCAGTTCTTC

clone_size: .
v_call: TRBV4-2
j_call: TRBJ2-5
d_call: TRBD2
cdr3_aa: CASSQEGGVSETQYF
cdr3_nt: TGTGCCAGCAGCCAAGAGGGGGGGGTATCGGAGACCCAGTACTTC

clone_size: .
v_call: TRBV18
j_call: TRBJ2-1
d_call: .
cdr3_aa: CASSPGASSYNEQFF
cdr3_nt: TGTGCCAGCTCACCGGGGGCCAGCTCCTACAATGAGCAGTTCTTC

clone_size: .
v_call: TRBV5-1
j_call: TRBJ2-3
d_call: .
cdr3_aa: CASSLESQGGTDTQYF
cdr3_nt: TGCGCCAGCAGCTTGGAATCACAGGGCGGCACAGATACGCAGTATTTT

clone_size: .
v_call: TRBV7-2
j_call: TRBJ2-7
d_call: TRBD1
cdr3_aa: CASRFSGTGVHEQYF
cdr3_nt: TGTGCCAGCAGATTTTCCGGGACAGGGGTCCACGAGCAGTACTTC

clone_size: once
v_call: TRBV30
j_call: TRBJ1-6
d_call: .
cdr3_aa: CAWSGGQGWSPLHF
cdr3_nt: TGTGCCTGGAGTGGAGGGCAGGGGTGGTCACCCCTCCACTTT

clone_size: .
v_call: TRBV5-1
j_call: TRBJ1-1
d_call: .
cdr3_aa: CASSPGGYVNTEAFF
cdr3_nt: TGCGCCAGCAGCCCTGGAGGTTACGTGAACACTGAAGCTTTCTTT

clone_size: .
v_call: TRBV4-2
j_call: TRBJ1-3
d_call: TRBD1
cdr3_aa: CASSLDRASGNTIYF
cdr3_nt: TGTGCCAGCAGCCTCGACAGGGCATCAGGAAACACCATATATTTT

clone_size: .
v_call: TRBV5-1
j_call: TRBJ1-2
d_call: .
cdr3_aa: CASSLGGTTDGYTF
cdr3_nt: TGCGCCAGCAGCTTGGGTGGGACAACGGATGGCTACACCTTC

clone_size: .
v_call: TRBV18
j_call: TRBJ2-1
d_call: TRBD2
cdr3_aa: CASSPESGERHEQFF
cdr3_nt: TGTGCCAGCTCACCGGAGAGCGGGGAGCGTCATGAGCAGTTCTTC

clone_size: .
v_call: TRBV12-3/TRBV12-4
j_call: TRBJ1-1
d_call: .
cdr3_aa: CASSFEGDTEAFF
cdr3_nt: TGTGCCAGCAGTTTCGAGGGGGACACTGAAGCTTTCTTT

clone_size: .
v_call: TRBV3-1/TRBV3-2
j_call: TRBJ1-4
d_call: TRBD1
cdr3_aa: CASSPWDRGREKLFF
cdr3_nt: TGTGCCAGCAGCCCCTGGGACAGGGGTCGAGAAAAACTGTTTTTT

clone_size: .
v_call: TRBV13
j_call: TRBJ1-1
d_call: TRBD1
cdr3_aa: CASSLDTGQGNTEAFF
cdr3_nt: TGTGCCAGCAGCTTAGACACGGGACAGGGGAACACTGAAGCTTTCTTT

clone_size: .
v_call: TRBV18
j_call: TRBJ1-1
d_call: .
cdr3_aa: CASSPTELNTEAFF
cdr3_nt: TGTGCCAGCTCACCAACAGAGTTGAACACTGAAGCTTTCTTT

clone_size: .
v_call: TRBV6-2/TRBV6-3
j_call: TRBJ2-3
d_call: TRBD2
cdr3_aa: CASSYADGLANPSTDTQYF
cdr3_nt: TGTGCCAGCAGTTACGCGGATGGACTAGCCAACCCGAGCACAGATACGCAGTATTTT

clone_size: .
v_call: TRBV7-9
j_call: TRBJ1-1
d_call: .
cdr3_aa: CASSKDVQVGTEAFF
cdr3_nt: TGTGCCAGCAGCAAAGATGTCCAGGTTGGCACTGAAGCTTTCTTT

clone_size: .
v_call: TRBV6-1
j_call: TRBJ2-5
d_call: .
cdr3_aa: CASSEVGAETQYF
cdr3_nt: TGTGCCAGCAGTGAAGTAGGGGCGGAGACCCAGTACTTC

clone_size: .
v_call: TRBV5-4
j_call: TRBJ2-5
d_call: TRBD1
cdr3_aa: CASSWATGRETQYF
cdr3_nt: TGTGCCAGCAGCTGGGCGACAGGGAGAGAGACCCAGTACTTC

clone_size: .
v_call: TRBV19
j_call: TRBJ1-5
d_call: .
cdr3_aa: CASSAPGGALQPQHF
cdr3_nt: TGTGCCAGTAGTGCCCCGGGGGGGGCTTTGCAGCCCCAGCATTTT

clone_size: .
v_call: TRBV4-2
j_call: TRBJ2-3
d_call: .
cdr3_aa: CASSQDLAEASTDTQYF
cdr3_nt: TGTGCCAGCAGCCAAGATTTAGCGGAAGCTAGCACAGATACGCAGTATTTT

clone_size: few
v_call: TRBV5-3
j_call: TRBJ1-2
d_call: .
cdr3_aa: CARSLRGYTF
cdr3_nt: TGTGCCAGAAGCCTGCGGGGCTACACCTTC

clone_size: .
v_call: TRBV5-1
j_call: TRBJ2-3
d_call: .
cdr3_aa: CASSLGASQGTDTQYF
cdr3_nt: TGCGCCAGCAGCTTGGGAGCGTCCCAGGGTACGGATACGCAGTATTTT

clone_size: .
v_call: TRBV28
j_call: TRBJ1-4
d_call: .
cdr3_aa: CASKIRGTEKLFF
cdr3_nt: TGTGCCAGCAAGATCAGGGGAACTGAAAAACTGTTTTTT

clone_size: once
v_call: TRBV7-2
j_call: TRBJ2-3
d_call: .
cdr3_aa: CASSILSSDTQYF
cdr3_nt: TGTGCCAGCAGTATATTATCGTCGGATACGCAGTATTTT

clone_size: once
v_call: TRBV12-5
j_call: TRBJ2-3
d_call: TRBD2
cdr3_aa: CASGLGGGDADTQYF
cdr3_nt: TGTGCTAGTGGTTTGGGTGGGGGGGACGCAGATACGCAGTATTTT

clone_size: .
v_call: TRBV30
j_call: TRBJ1-5
d_call: .
cdr3_aa: CAWSVPGSLNQPQHF
cdr3_nt: TGTGCCTGGAGTGTACCAGGCAGCCTTAATCAGCCCCAGCATTTT

clone_size: once
v_call: TRBV7-9
j_call: TRBJ2-1
d_call: TRBD2
cdr3_aa: CASSPRTSGGYEQFF
cdr3_nt: TGTGCCAGCAGCCCAAGGACTAGCGGGGGGTATGAGCAGTTCTTC

clone_size: .
v_call: TRBV5-1
j_call: TRBJ1-1
d_call: TRBD1
cdr3_aa: CASSPIPGQGKGTEAFF
cdr3_nt: TGCGCCAGCAGCCCTATTCCGGGACAGGGAAAAGGTACTGAAGCTTTCTTT

clone_size: .
v_call: TRBV11-2
j_call: TRBJ2-7
d_call: .
cdr3_aa: CASSLGSTSREQYF
cdr3_nt: TGTGCCAGCAGCTTAGGGTCTACTAGCCGGGAGCAGTACTTC

clone_size: once
v_call: TRBV7-7
j_call: TRBJ2-2
d_call: TRBD2
cdr3_aa: CASSIGLAGGPNTGELFF
cdr3_nt: TGTGCCAGCAGCATCGGACTAGCGGGGGGGCCAAACACCGGGGAGCTGTTTTTT

clone_size: .
v_call: TRBV7-3
j_call: TRBJ1-6
d_call: TRBD1
cdr3_aa: CASSLMGQGNSPLHF
cdr3_nt: TGTGCCAGCAGCTTAATGGGACAGGGAAATTCACCCCTCCACTTT

clone_size: .
v_call: TRBV6-5
j_call: TRBJ1-1
d_call: .
cdr3_aa: CAALPNIPTEAFF
cdr3_nt: TGTGCCGCTTTACCCAACATCCCCACTGAAGCTTTCTTT